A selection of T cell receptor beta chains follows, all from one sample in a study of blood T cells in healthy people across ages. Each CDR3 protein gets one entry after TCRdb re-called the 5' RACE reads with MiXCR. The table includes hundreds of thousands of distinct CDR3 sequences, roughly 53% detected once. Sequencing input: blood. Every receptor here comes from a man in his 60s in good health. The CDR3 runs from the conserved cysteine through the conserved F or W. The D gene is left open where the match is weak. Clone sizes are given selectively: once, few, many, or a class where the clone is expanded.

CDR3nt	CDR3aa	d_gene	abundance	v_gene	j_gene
TGTGCCAGCAGTACCCCCGGGACGGGGATGTCTTTCTTT	CASSTPGTGMSFF	.	.	TRBV6-6	TRBJ1-1
TGTGCCAGCATAACGGGACAGGGGGCTCCTGGGGCCAACGTCCTGACTTTC	CASITGQGAPGANVLTF	TRBD1	.	TRBV2	TRBJ2-6
TGCGCCAGCAGCCGACAGGGGGAAACCTACGAGCAGTACTTC	CASSRQGETYEQYF	TRBD1	few	TRBV5-1	TRBJ2-7
TGTGCCATCAGTGGATTAGAAAGGGGGAGTAGCATTCAGTACTTC	CAISGLERGSSIQYF	.	few	TRBV10-3	TRBJ2-4
TGCGCCAGCAGTGAATTTGGGGGACCCCCCACAGATACGCAGTATTTT	CASSEFGGPPTDTQYF	.	.	TRBV10-2	TRBJ2-3
TGTGCCAGCGGCTTATGGGCAAGTAACTATGGCTACACCTTC	CASGLWASNYGYTF	.	.	TRBV7-2	TRBJ1-2
TGCAGTGCTAGGTCGGACACTAGCGGGGGCTACAATGAGCAGTTCTTC	CSARSDTSGGYNEQFF	TRBD2	many	TRBV20-1	TRBJ2-1
TGTGCCAGCAGCCAAGAAGGGCAGGGGTGGGGGACCCAGTACTTC	CASSQEGQGWGTQYF	.	once	TRBV7-2	TRBJ2-5
TGTGCCAGCAGCTCCCCGGGACTAGCGACAGATACGCAGTATTTT	CASSSPGLATDTQYF	TRBD2	.	TRBV7-9	TRBJ2-3
TGCGCCAGCAGCTCCGACAGGGGTGAAAAACTGTTTTTT	CASSSDRGEKLFF	TRBD1	.	TRBV5-1	TRBJ1-4
TGTGCCAGCAGCAGTCTAGCGGGGGAGTGGGAGACCCAGTACTTC	CASSSLAGEWETQYF	TRBD2	.	TRBV7-8	TRBJ2-5
TGTGCCAGCAGTTTATCTGCAGATGGCTACACCTTC	CASSLSADGYTF	.	.	TRBV28	TRBJ1-2
TGTGCCAGCAGCTTAACGTCCGCGTCCTACGAGCAGTACTTC	CASSLTSASYEQYF	.	.	TRBV7-9	TRBJ2-7
TGTGCCAGCAGCTCAAGACAGGGTAGGCGCTACACCTTC	CASSSRQGRRYTF	TRBD1	.	TRBV11-2	TRBJ1-2
TGCAGCGTTGGGGGATACTGGAACACTGAAGCTTTCTTT	CSVGGYWNTEAFF	.	.	TRBV29-1	TRBJ1-1
TGTGCCAGCAGTCCCGGACGTCAAGGGGCCAACGTCCTGACTTTC	CASSPGRQGANVLTF	.	few	TRBV12-3/TRBV12-4	TRBJ2-6
TGTGCCAGCAGACCGACTAGCGCCTCTGTGAATGAGCAGTTCTTC	CASRPTSASVNEQFF	TRBD2	.	TRBV12-3/TRBV12-4	TRBJ2-1
TGTGCCACCAGTGTACAACAGGGGGAGACCCAGTACTTC	CATSVQQGETQYF	TRBD1	few	TRBV24-1	TRBJ2-5
TGTGCCAGCAGCCGGGACAGGGGGCAGAATGAGCAGTTCTTC	CASSRDRGQNEQFF	TRBD1	.	TRBV7-2	TRBJ2-1
TGTGCCAGCAGCTCGCAACTCAGGGGTTACGAGCAGTACTTC	CASSSQLRGYEQYF	.	.	TRBV7-9	TRBJ2-7
TGTGCCAGCAGCGCTGAGGACAGCACAGATACGCAGTATTTT	CASSAEDSTDTQYF	.	.	TRBV9	TRBJ2-3
TGTGCCAGCAGCTTGGTAGGACAGCCCTTTACAGAGACCCAGTACTTC	CASSLVGQPFTETQYF	.	.	TRBV5-6	TRBJ2-5
TGTGCCAGCAGCTTAGGCTCTTTCACAACCGGGACAGTACAAGAGACCCAGTACTTC	CASSLGSFTTGTVQETQYF	TRBD1	.	TRBV7-2	TRBJ2-5
TGCGCCAGCAGCTCGGGAGGGGGGCTGGAGACCCAGTGCTTC	CASSSGGGLETQCF	TRBD2	.	TRBV5-1	TRBJ2-5
TGTGCCAGCAGCTTAGAGGGTTCCTACGAGCAGTACTTC	CASSLEGSYEQYF	.	many	TRBV5-1	TRBJ2-7
TGTGCCAGCAGCCGGACACTAGGGTCCGGGGAGCTGTTTTTT	CASSRTLGSGELFF	.	.	TRBV5-8	TRBJ2-2
TGTGCCAGCAGTTATTCGCATATTAGCTCTGGGGCCAACGTCCTGACTTTC	CASSYSHISSGANVLTF	.	.	TRBV6-5	TRBJ2-6
TGTGCCAGCAGCAAACGGGCGGGGGATAACACAGATACGCAGTATTTT	CASSKRAGDNTDTQYF	.	few	TRBV21-1	TRBJ2-3
TGTGCCAGCAGCTTCGACAGGGAGGGGCAGTTCTTC	CASSFDREGQFF	.	few	TRBV7-2	TRBJ2-1
TGTGCCAGCAGTTTATGGGGCCAGGGTGCTTTCTTT	CASSLWGQGAFF	.	.	TRBV28	TRBJ1-1
TGCGCCAGCAGCTTGGTGGCCCAGGCATTCGGCTATGGCTACACCTTC	CASSLVAQAFGYGYTF	.	.	TRBV5-1	TRBJ1-2
TGCGCCAGCAGTCAGCTAGCGTCATCGGAGACCCAGTACTTC	CASSQLASSETQYF	.	.	TRBV5-1	TRBJ2-5
TGTGCCAGCAGCGCGAGGGTCTCTGGGGCCAACGTCCTGACTTTC	CASSARVSGANVLTF	.	few	TRBV9	TRBJ2-6
TGTGCCAGCAGCCAGACCCCCGGGACCGAGTCAAGGGATACGCAGTATTTT	CASSQTPGTESRDTQYF	.	.	TRBV4-2	TRBJ2-3
TGCAGCGTTGAGAGGGGACATGGCTACACCTTC	CSVERGHGYTF	.	.	TRBV29-1	TRBJ1-2
TGTGCCAGCAGTTCCCCAACAGGGGTGGGCTATGGCTACACCTTC	CASSSPTGVGYGYTF	TRBD1	.	TRBV28	TRBJ1-2